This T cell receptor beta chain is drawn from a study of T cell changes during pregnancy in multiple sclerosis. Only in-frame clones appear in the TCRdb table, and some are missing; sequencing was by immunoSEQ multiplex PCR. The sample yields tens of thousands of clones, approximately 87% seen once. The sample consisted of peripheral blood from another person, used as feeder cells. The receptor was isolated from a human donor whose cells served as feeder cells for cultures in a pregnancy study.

CDR3 sequence (DNA): TGTGCCATCAGTGAGTCCACTAGCGGGATGGGCAATGAGCAGTTCTTC. The encoded protein is CAISESTSGMGNEQFF. The chain joins TRBV10-3 to TRBJ2-1; 10 bases match TRBD2. Germline V gene lookup returns CDR1 ENHRY and CDR2 SYGVKD. V shed 0 bases, J shed 6 bases, and the junction held 5 bases outside the gene matches. CDR3 length: 16 amino acids.